This T cell receptor beta chain originates from a study of blood T cell repertoires in COVID-19. Across the study: Samples taken during acute and convalescent COVID-19 were collected in the United States, Italy and Spain. The cDNA or gDNA used as material had been derived from T cells, B-cell-depleted T cells, or PBMCs.

CDR3 length equals 17 residues. Germline-derived CDR1 and CDR2 are SGHTA and FQGTGA. Unmatched junction bases numbered 13, after V lost 4 bases and J lost 6 bases. In the study's own analysis: Quantification of nucleated cells was approximated via reference gene primer amplification. Profiled with immunoSEQ multiplex PCR; TCRdb holds only in-frame clones, not every one. The V and J calls and clone size come from that table; D and trimming were worked out from the DNA. The sample includes about 100,000 clones, around 87% of them seen just once. This receptor was obtained from a woman in her twenties or thirties with acute or convalescent COVID-19. The sequencing sample was made of peripheral blood. The rearrangement links TRBV7-3 to TRBJ2-4, with TRBD1 matching 9 bases. CDR3 in amino acids: CASSSSRDRVWGNIQYF. The CDR3 bases are TGTGCCAGCAGCTCTAGCCGGGACAGGGTTTGGGGAAACATTCAGTACTTC.